There are a few counts of the clone carrying this T cell receptor beta chain. Its antigen is still unknown. Donation came from healthy Caucasian individuals in Russia who were aged 6 to 90. The entry originates in a study of blood T cells in healthy people across ages. The CDR3 length is 14 residues. The ends lost 4 bases at V and 3 bases at J; junction bases unmatched: 3. CDR1 is SGHVS, CDR2 FQNEAQ, per germline. The authors ran a second PCR of about 6 to 11 cycles using a sample-barcoded 5' primer and a J-beta primer mix. Unique molecular identifiers of 12 random nucleotides labeled each cDNA. TCRdb called the 5' RACE reads again in MiXCR, with one record for every CDR3 protein. The table has over a million distinct CDR3 sequences, roughly two fifths seen once; the top ten hold about 4%. Notes on the study in general: The donors' CMV status was not determined, possibly confounding changes in expanded clonotypes. More naive CD4+ cells and higher diversity were found in long-lived than in aged donors.

Sequenced sample: blood. The chain links TRBV7-8 to TRBJ2-7; 10 nucleotides match TRBD2. The TCR sequence derives from a woman aged 18-30 years in good health. In DNA form, the CDR3 reads TGTGCCAGCAGCTCTTCTAGCGGGGGCTACGAGCAGTACTTC. The encoded protein is CASSSSSGGYEQYF.